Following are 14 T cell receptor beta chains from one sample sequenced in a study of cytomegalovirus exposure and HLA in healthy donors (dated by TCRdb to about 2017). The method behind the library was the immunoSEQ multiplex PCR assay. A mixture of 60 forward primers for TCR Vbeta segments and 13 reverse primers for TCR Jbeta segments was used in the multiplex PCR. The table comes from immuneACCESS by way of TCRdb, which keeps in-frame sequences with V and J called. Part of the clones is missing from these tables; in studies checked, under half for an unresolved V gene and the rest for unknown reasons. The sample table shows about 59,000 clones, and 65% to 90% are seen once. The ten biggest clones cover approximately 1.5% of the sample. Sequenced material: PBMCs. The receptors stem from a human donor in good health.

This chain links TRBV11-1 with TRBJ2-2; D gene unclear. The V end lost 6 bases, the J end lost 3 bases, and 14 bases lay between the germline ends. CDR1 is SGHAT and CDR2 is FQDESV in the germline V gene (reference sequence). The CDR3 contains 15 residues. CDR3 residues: CASSLTAQDTGELFF. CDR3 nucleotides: TGTGCCAGCAGTTTGACCGCGCAGGACACCGGGGAGCTGTTTTTT.

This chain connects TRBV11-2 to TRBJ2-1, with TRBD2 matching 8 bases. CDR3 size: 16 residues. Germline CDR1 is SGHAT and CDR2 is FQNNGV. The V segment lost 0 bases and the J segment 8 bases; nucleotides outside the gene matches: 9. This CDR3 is CASSLDPPGGRDEQFF. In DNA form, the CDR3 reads TGTGCCAGCAGCTTAGATCCTCCGGGGGGGCGTGATGAGCAGTTCTTC.

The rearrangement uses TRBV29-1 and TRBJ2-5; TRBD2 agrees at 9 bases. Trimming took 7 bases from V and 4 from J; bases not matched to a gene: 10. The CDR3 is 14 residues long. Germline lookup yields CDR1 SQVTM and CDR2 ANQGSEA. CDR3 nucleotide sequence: TGCAGCGCCGTCATACTAGCGGGTATAGAGACCCAGTACTTC. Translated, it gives CSAVILAGIETQYF.

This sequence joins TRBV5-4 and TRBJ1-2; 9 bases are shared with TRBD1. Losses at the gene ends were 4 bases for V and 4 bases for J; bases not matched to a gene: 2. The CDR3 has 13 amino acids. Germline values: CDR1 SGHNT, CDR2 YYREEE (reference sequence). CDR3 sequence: CASSTTGGYGYTF. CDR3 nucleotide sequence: TGTGCCAGCAGCACGACAGGGGGCTATGGCTACACCTTC.

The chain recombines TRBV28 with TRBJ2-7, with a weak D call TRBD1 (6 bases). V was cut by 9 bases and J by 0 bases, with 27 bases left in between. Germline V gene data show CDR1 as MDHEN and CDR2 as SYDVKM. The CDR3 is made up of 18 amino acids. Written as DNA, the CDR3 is TGTGCCAGTCGCCCCCTTGAAAAAACAGGGAAAAGCTCCTACGAGCAGTACTTC. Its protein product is CASRPLEKTGKSSYEQYF.

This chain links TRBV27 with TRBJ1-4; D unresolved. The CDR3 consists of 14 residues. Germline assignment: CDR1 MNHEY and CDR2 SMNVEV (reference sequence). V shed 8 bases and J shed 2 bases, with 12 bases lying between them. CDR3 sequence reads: CASSGSPTNEKLFF. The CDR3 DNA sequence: TGTGCCAGCTCAGGCAGCCCCACTAATGAAAAACTGTTTTTT. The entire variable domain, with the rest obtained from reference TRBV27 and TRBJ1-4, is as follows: EAQVTQNPRYLITVTGKKLTVTCSQNMNHEYMSWYRQDPGLGLRQIYYSMNVEVTDKGDVPEGYKVSRKEKRNFPLILESPSPNQTSLYFCASSGSPTNEKLFFGSGTQLSVL.

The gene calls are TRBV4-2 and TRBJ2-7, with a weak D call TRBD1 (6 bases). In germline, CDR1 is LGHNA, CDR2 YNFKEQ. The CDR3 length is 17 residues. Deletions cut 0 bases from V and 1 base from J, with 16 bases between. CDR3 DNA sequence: TGTGCCAGCAGCCAAGATCTCCGGGCAGGGGAATCCTACGAGCAGTACTTC. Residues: CASSQDLRAGESYEQYF.

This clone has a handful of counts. CDR3 in amino acids: CASSPQGQRSYEQYF. The DNA for the CDR3 is TGTGCCAGCTCACCACAGGGACAGCGCTCCTACGAGCAGTACTTC. The chain is built from TRBV18 and TRBJ2-7; 7 bases map to TRBD1. There are 15 residues in the CDR3. Per the germline V gene, CDR1 is KGHSH and CDR2 is LQKENI. With 1 base clipped from V and 0 bases from J, the junction kept 3 bases outside the gene matches.

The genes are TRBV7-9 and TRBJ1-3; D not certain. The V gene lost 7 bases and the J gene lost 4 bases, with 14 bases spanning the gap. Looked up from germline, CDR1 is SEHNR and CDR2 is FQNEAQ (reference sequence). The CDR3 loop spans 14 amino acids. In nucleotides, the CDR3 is TGTGCCAGCACCCCGGGAGGTAAAGGAAACACCATATATTTT. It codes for CASTPGGKGNTIYF.

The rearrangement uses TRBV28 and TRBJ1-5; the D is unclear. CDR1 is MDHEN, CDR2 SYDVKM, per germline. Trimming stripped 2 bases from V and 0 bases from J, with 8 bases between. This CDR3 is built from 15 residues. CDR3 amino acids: CASSLIGLSNQPQHF. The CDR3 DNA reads TGTGCCAGCAGTTTAATTGGGCTTAGCAATCAGCCCCAGCATTTT.

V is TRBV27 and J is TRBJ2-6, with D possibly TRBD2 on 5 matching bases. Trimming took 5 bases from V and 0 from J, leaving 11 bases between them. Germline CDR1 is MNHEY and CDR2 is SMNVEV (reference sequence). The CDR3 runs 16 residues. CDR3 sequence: CASSTPGTSGANVLTF. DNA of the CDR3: TGTGCCAGCAGTACCCCGGGAACCTCTGGGGCCAACGTCCTGACTTTC.

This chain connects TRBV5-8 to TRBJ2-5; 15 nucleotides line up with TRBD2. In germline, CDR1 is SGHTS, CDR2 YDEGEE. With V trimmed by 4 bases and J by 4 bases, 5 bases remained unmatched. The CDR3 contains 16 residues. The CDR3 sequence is CASSIGLAGGPETQYF. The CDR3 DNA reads TGTGCCAGCAGCATAGGACTAGCGGGGGGGCCAGAGACCCAGTACTTC. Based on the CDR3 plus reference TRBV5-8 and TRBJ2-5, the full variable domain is EAGVTQSPTHLIKTRGQQATLRCSPISGHTSVYWYQQALGLGLQFLLWYDEGEERNRGNFPPRFSGRQFPNYSSELNVNALELEDSALYLCASSIGLAGGPETQYFGPGTRLLVL.

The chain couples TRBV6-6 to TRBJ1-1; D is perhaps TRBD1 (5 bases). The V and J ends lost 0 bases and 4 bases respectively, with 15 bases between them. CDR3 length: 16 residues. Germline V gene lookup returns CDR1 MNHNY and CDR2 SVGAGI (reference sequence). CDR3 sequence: CASSYSQTVVGTEAFF. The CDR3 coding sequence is TGTGCCAGCAGTTACTCGCAGACAGTTGTTGGCACTGAAGCTTTCTTT.

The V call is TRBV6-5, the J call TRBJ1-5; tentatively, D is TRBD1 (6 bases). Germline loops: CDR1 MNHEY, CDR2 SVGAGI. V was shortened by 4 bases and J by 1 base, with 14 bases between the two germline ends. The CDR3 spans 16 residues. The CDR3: CASSLQGPLSNQPQHF. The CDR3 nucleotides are TGTGCCAGCAGTTTACAGGGACCTTTAAGCAATCAGCCCCAGCATTTT.